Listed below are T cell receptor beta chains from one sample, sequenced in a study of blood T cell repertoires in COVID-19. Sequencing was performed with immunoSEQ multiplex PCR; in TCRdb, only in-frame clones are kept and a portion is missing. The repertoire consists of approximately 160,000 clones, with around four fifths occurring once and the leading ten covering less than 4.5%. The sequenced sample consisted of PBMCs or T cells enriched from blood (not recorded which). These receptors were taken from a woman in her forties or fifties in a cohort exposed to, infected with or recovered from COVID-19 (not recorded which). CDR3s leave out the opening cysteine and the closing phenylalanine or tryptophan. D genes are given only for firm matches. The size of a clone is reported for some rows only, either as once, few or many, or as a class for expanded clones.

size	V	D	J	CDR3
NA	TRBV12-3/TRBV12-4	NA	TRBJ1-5	ASSSNSRPQH
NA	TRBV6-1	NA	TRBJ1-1	ASSENNWALNTEAF
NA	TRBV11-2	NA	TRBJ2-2	ASSLQGSTGELF
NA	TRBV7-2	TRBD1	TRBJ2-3	ASSPLFFGQGSRADTQY
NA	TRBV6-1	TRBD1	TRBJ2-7	ASSGWTGTDLPYEQY
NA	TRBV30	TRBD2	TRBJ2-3	AWSVGASGGADTQY
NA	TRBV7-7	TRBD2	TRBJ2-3	ASSRTSAKDTQY
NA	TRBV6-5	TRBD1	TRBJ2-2	ASSSDRGLDTGELF
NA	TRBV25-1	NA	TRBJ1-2	ASSAADREGYT
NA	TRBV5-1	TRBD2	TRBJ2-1	ASSLVLAGGHSNEQF
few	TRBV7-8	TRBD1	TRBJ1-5	ASSLGPGQGIGNQPQH
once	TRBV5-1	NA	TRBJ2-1	ASSLAGRTPYNEQF
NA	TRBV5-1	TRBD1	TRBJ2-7	ASSRDSYYEQY
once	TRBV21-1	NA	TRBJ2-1	ASSRLAGYTEQF
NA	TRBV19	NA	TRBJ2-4	ASSMQGDVDIQY
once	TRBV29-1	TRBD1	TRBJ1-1	SAHQGGNTEAF
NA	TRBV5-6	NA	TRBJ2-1	ASSFGGPTSNEQF
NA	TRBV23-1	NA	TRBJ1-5	ASSQSPLIQGTSNQPQH
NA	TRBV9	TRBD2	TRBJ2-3	ASTPGGITDTQY
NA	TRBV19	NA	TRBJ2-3	ASRRGRRGENSTDTQY
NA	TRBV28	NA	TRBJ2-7	ASSFSYSYEQY
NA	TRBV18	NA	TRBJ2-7	ASSPRSSMSTYEQY
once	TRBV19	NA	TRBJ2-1	ASIPEQGGYNEQF
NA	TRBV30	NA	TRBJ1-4	AWTQGEQGVEKLF
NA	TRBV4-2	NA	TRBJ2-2	ASSQVGATNTGELF
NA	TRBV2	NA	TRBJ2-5	ASSEDTGQETQY
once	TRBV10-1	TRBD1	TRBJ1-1	ASNRDRDTEAF
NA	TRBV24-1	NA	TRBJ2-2	ATSGWVQGGTGELF
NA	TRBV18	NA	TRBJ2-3	ASSPLAHTDTQY
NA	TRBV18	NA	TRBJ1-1	ASSPNRENTEAF
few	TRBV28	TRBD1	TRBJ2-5	ASSSRGTGSQETQY
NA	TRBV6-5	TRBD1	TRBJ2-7	ASSSPAGGTYEQY
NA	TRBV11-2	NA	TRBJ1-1	ASSLDRTETEAF
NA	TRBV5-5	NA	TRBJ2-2	ASSPRYSRMNTGELF
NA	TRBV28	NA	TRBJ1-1	ASSPPGRYTEAF